The T cell receptor (beta chain) under discussion was sequenced for a study of early T cells in non-severe SARS-CoV-2 infection. Study context: Sequenced bulk RNA came from whole blood that was unsorted, and chains were unpaired. General study findings and limits: Matching results from VDJdb favored anti-spike CD8 responses, leaving private and CD4 specificities undetected.

Attachment of unique molecular identifiers was made to individual cDNA molecules. In TCRdb, the 5' RACE reads were re-called with MiXCR into one record per CDR3 protein. The table includes 79,000 or so distinct CDR3 sequences, 13% detected once. The germline CDR1 and CDR2 sequences are SSHAT and FNYEAQ (reference sequence). Trimming stripped 0 bases from V and 8 bases from J, with 17 bases between. The CDR3 totals 16 residues. This clonotype occurred a few times. Its specificity is not known. The sample consisted of whole blood. The chain combines TRBV7-7 with TRBJ2-1, with a tentative D call TRBD1 (5 bases). The receptor was isolated from an adult who was a healthcare worker with PCR-confirmed SARS-CoV-2 infection or an uninfected control (not recorded which). CDR3 protein: CASSLAYGGPRDEQFF. The CDR3 nucleotides read TGTGCCAGCAGCTTAGCATATGGCGGCCCCAGGGATGAGCAGTTCTTC.